This T cell receptor beta chain was sequenced in a study of PD-L1 blockade in urothelial cancer. Clones were read by immunoSEQ multiplex PCR, and TCRdb kept only the in-frame ones, dropping some. This table has over 50,000 clones, roughly 84% appearing once. General study findings and limits: A pretreatment blood TCR clonality that fell below the median predicted better progression-free and overall survival.

Per the germline V gene, CDR1 is MRHNA and CDR2 is SNTAGT. V was clipped by 5 bases and J by 3 bases, with 9 bases between them. The CDR3 runs to 13 residues. This clone occurred once. The antigen is not known. This rearrangement joins TRBV6-4 to TRBJ2-3; tentative D call: TRBD2 (5 bases). This TCR was recovered from a man in his fifties with urothelial cancer. The material sequenced was PBMCs, taken around atezolizumab (anti-PD-L1) treatment. For the CDR3, the DNA is TGTGCCAGCAGTATCTCGGGGACAGATACGCAGTATTTT. Translation: CASSISGTDTQYF.